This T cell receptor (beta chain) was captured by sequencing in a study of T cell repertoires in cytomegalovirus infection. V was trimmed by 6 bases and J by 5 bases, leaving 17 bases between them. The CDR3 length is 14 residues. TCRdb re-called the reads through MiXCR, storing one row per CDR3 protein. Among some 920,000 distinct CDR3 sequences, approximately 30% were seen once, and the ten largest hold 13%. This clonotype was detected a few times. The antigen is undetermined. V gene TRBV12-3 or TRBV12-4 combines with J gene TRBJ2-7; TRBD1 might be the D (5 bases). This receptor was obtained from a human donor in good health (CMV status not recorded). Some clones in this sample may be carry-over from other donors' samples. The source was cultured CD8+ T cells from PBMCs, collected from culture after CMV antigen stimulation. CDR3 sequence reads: CASRTSPRAHEQYF. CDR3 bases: TGTGCCAGCAGAACCTCCCCCAGGGCCCACGAGCAGTACTTC.